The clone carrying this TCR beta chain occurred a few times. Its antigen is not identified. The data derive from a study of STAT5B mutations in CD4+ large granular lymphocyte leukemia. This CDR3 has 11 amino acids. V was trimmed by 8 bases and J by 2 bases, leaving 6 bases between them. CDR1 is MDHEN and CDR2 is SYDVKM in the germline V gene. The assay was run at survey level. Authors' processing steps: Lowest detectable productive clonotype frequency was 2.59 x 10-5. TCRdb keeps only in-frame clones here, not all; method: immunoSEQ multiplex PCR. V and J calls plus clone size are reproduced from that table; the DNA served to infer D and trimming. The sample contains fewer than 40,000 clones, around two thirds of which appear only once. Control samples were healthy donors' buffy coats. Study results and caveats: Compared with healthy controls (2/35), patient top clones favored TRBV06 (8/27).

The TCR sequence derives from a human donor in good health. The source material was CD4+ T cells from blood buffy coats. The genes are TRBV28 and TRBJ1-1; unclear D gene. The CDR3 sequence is CASLLNTEAFF. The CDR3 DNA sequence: TGTGCCAGCCTCTTAAACACTGAAGCTTTCTTT.